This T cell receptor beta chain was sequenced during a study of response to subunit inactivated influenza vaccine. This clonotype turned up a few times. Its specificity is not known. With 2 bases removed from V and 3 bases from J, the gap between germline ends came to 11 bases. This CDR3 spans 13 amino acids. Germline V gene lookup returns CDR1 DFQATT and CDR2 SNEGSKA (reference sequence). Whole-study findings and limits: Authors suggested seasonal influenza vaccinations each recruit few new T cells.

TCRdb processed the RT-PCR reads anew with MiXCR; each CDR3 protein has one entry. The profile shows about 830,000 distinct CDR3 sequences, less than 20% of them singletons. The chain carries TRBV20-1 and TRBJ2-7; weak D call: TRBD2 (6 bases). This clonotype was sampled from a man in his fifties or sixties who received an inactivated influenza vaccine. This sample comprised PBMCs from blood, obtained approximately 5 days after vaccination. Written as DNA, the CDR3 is TGCAGTGCTAGACCTAGCGACCTCTACGAGCAGTACTTC. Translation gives CSARPSDLYEQYF.